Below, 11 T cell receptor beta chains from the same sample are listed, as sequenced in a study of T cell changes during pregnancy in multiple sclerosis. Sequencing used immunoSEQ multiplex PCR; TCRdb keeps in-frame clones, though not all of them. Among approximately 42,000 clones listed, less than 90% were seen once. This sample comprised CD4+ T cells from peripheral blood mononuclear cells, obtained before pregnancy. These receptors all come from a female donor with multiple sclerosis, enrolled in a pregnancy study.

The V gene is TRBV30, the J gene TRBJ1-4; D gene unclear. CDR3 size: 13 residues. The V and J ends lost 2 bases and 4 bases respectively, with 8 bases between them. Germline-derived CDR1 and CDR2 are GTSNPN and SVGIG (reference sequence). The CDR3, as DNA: TGTGCCTGGAGTATAACAAGTAATGAAAAACTGTTTTTT. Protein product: CAWSITSNEKLFF.

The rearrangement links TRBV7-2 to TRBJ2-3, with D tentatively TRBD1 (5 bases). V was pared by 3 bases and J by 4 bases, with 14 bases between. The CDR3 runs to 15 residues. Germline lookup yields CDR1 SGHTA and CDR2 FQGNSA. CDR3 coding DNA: TGTGCCAGCAGCTTCTCGAGTGGGGCAGCAGATACGCAGTATTTT. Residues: CASSFSSGAADTQYF. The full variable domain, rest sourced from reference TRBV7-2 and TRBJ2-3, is GAGVSQSPSNKVTEKGKDVELRCDPISGHTALYWYRQSLGQGLEFLIYFQGNSAPDKSGLPSDRFSAERTGGSVSTLTIQRTQQEDSAVYLCASSFSSGAADTQYFGPGTRLTVL.

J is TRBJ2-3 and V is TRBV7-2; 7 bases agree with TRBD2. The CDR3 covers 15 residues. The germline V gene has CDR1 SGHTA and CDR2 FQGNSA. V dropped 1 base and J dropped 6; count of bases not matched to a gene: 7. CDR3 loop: CASSLGGGWSDTQYF. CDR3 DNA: TGTGCCAGCAGCTTAGGCGGGGGATGGTCGGATACGCAGTATTTT.

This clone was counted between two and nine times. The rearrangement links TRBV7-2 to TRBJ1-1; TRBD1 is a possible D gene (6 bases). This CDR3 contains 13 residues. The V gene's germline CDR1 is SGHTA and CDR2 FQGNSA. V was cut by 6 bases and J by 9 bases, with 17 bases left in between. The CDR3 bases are TGTGCCAGCAGTATTTCCCGGACAGATCAAGCTTTCTTT. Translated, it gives CASSISRTDQAFF.

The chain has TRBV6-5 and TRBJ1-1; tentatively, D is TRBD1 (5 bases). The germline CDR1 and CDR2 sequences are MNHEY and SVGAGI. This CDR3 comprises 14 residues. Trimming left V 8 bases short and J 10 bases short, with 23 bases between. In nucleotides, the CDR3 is TGTGCCAGCGGTCGGGGCGGGGGTCAGAGAGGAGCTTTCTTT. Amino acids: CASGRGGGQRGAFF.

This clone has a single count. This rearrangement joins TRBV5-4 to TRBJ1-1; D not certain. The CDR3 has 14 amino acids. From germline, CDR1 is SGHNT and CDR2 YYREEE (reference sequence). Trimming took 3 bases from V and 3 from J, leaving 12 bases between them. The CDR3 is CASSSLRVDTEAFF. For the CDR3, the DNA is TGTGCCAGCAGCTCGCTTCGGGTAGACACTGAAGCTTTCTTT.

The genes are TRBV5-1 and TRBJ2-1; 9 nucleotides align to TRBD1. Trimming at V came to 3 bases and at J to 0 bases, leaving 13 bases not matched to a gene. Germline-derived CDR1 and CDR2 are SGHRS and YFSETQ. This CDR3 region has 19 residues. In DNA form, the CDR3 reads TGCGCCAGCAGCTCCCCCGGGACAGGGAACCTGGGCTCCTACAATGAGCAGTTCTTC. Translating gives CASSSPGTGNLGSYNEQFF.

CDR3 coding DNA: TGTGCCAGCTCACCGCCGGGACAGTACTTCTCTGGGGCCAACGTCCTGACTTTC. It specifies CASSPPGQYFSGANVLTF. The rearrangement uses TRBV18 and TRBJ2-6; the match to TRBD1 covers 7 bases. J lost 0 bases, V lost 3 bases, and 8 bases had no gene match. Germline V gene sequence: CDR1 KGHSH, CDR2 LQKENI. The CDR3 length is 18 residues.

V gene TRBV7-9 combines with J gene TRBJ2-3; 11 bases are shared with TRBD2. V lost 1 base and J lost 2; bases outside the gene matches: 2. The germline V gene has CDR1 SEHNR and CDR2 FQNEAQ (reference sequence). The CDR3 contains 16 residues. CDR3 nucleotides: TGTGCCAGCAGCTTAGGGACTAGCGGGCCCACAGATACGCAGTATTTT. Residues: CASSLGTSGPTDTQYF.

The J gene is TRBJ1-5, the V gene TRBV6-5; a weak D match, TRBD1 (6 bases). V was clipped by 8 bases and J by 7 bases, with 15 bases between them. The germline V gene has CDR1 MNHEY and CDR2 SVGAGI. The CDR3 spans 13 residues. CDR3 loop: CASGVTGTQPQHF. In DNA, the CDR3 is TGTGCCAGCGGCGTAACAGGGACCCAGCCCCAGCATTTT.

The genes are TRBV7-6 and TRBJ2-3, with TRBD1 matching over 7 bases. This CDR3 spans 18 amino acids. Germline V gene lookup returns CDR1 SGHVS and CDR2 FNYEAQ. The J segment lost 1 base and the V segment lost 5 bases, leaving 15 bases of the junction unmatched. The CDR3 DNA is TGTGCCAGCAGCCAGAGACAGGGATGGGGTTCGGGCACAGATACGCAGTATTTT. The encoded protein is CASSQRQGWGSGTDTQYF.